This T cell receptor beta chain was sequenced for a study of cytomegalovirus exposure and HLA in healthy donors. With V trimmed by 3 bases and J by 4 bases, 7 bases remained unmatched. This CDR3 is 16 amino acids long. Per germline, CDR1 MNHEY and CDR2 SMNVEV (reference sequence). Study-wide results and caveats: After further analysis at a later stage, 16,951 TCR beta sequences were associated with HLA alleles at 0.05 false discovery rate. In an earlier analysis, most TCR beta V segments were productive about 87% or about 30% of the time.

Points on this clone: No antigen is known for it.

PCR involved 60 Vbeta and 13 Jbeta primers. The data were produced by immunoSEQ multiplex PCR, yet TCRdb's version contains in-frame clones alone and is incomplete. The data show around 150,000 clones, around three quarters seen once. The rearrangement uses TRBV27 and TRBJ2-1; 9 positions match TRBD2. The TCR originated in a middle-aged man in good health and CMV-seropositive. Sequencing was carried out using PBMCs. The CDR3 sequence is CASSFSGAGGYNEQFF. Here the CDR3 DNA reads TGTGCCAGCAGTTTCTCTGGGGCGGGAGGGTACAATGAGCAGTTCTTC.